The clone carrying this T cell receptor beta chain was seen repeatedly, ten times or more. As yet, its antigen is unknown. Molecular barcoded adaptors covering alpha/delta and beta/gamma chains were used on approximately 400 ng RNA. One entry per CDR3 protein results from TCRdb running MiXCR on the reads. This table has tens of thousands of distinct CDR3 sequences, approximately 20% appearing once. The sample originates from a study of read filtering for tumor transcriptome and immune sequencing. Background on the study: Revised staging placed eight or nine patients in R-ISS I, about 17 in II, 6 or 7 in III.

This CDR3 has 16 amino acids. The trim removed 5 bases at V and 0 bases at J, leaving 6 bases unmatched. Germline loops: CDR1 LNHDA, CDR2 SQIVND (reference sequence). Every patient had bone marrow sampled while the disease was active. The study's findings and limits: Single-read clonotypes: roughly 86% of IR-seq clonotypes (around 3.5% of reads), about 75% of RNA-seq clonotypes (44.6% of reads). RNA-seq captured clonotypes less deeply and reliably than IR-seq.

V usage is TRBV19 and J usage is TRBJ1-5; 8 nucleotides line up with TRBD1. The clonotype originates from a donor over 35 with multiple myeloma. The specimen was a population of CD138-negative cells sorted from bone marrow. The CDR3 region has the DNA TGTGCCAGTAGTGCCACAGGGGGTCATAGCAATCAGCCCCAGCATTTT. It specifies CASSATGGHSNQPQHF.